The 22 T cell receptor beta chains reported below all come from one sample, sequenced in a study of blood T cell repertoires in COVID-19. Generated by immunoSEQ multiplex PCR, the TCRdb table keeps only in-frame clones and is missing some. Of around 310,000 clones listed, around 89% were seen once; the top ten hold around 1%. Sequenced sample: peripheral blood. All receptors derive from a woman between 35 and 50 years old with COVID-19, enrolled during active disease.

The J gene is TRBJ2-6, the V gene TRBV5-6, with D perhaps matching TRBD1 (5 bases). CDR3 length: 18 residues. Germline CDR1 reads SGHDT; CDR2 reads YYEEEE. V dropped 0 bases and J dropped 0 bases, with 13 bases sitting between them. The CDR3 region has the DNA TGTGCCAGCAGCTTGGAGCAGGGTTCCGGCTCTGGGGCCAACGTCCTGACTTTC. It encodes CASSLEQGSGSGANVLTF.

The V call is TRBV29-1, the J call TRBJ1-2; D is unclear. Looked up from germline, CDR1 is SQVTM and CDR2 is ANQGSEA. This CDR3 is 13 amino acids long. Trimming removed 3 bases from V and 2 bases from J, with 10 bases in between. As DNA, the CDR3 is TGCAGCGTTGACTTGGCAGGCAACTATGGCTACACCTTC. Translating gives CSVDLAGNYGYTF.

The chain couples TRBV7-2 to TRBJ2-1; no definite D call. The CDR3 length is 14 residues. Germline values: CDR1 SGHTA, CDR2 FQGNSA. Trimming pared 3 bases from V and 6 bases from J, leaving 12 bases between. CDR3 sequence reads: CASSLSRLLNEQFF. The CDR3 DNA follows: TGTGCCAGCAGCTTGAGTAGACTCCTCAATGAGCAGTTCTTC.

The J gene is TRBJ1-2, the V gene TRBV28; 8 bases match TRBD1. V shed 6 bases and J 4 bases; nucleotides not matched to a gene: 4. The CDR3 spans 13 residues. Germline V gene lookup returns CDR1 MDHEN and CDR2 SYDVKM. The CDR3 sequence: CASRPGTGYGYTF. Written as DNA, the CDR3 is TGTGCCAGCAGGCCCGGGACAGGCTATGGCTACACCTTC.

The chain uses TRBV3-1 (or the pseudogene TRBV3-2) and TRBJ2-7; 9 bases fit TRBD1. This CDR3 comprises 14 residues. Germline V lookup: CDR1 LGHDT, CDR2 YNNKEL (reference sequence). Unmatched junction bases numbered 4, after V lost 4 bases and J lost 3 bases. In DNA form, the CDR3 reads TGTGCCAGCAGCCCGGGACAGGGTTACTACGAGCAGTACTTC. Translating gives CASSPGQGYYEQYF.

The chain uses TRBV28 and TRBJ2-7, with TRBD1 as a possible D gene (5 bases). Per germline, CDR1 MDHEN and CDR2 SYDVKM. The CDR3 consists of 14 residues. The V and J ends lost 11 bases and 2 bases respectively, with 19 bases between them. In DNA, the CDR3 is TGTGCCTGCAACAGGCCCCAATTTACCTACGAGCAGTACTTC. Translated: CACNRPQFTYEQYF. The full variable domain, its missing parts supplied by reference TRBV28 and TRBJ2-7, is DVKVTQSSRYLVKRTGEKVFLECVQDMDHENMFWYRQDPGLGLRLIYFSYDVKMKEKGDIPEGYSVSREKKERFSLILESASTNQTSMYLCACNRPQFTYEQYFGPGTRLTVT.

V gene TRBV18 combines with J gene TRBJ2-1, with D possibly being TRBD2 (6 bases). The CDR3 covers 16 residues. Trimming cost V 4 bases and J 0 bases, with 13 bases left between them. Germline CDR1 reads KGHSH; CDR2 reads LQKENI. The CDR3 coding sequence is TGTGCCAGCTCACGCTCCCGGGACTTCTCCTACAATGAGCAGTTCTTC. Encoded protein: CASSRSRDFSYNEQFF.

The chain uses TRBV5-1 and TRBJ1-5, with D perhaps matching TRBD1 (5 bases). This CDR3 has 15 residues. Trimming pared 4 bases from V and 6 bases from J, leaving 17 bases between. The germline CDR1 and CDR2 sequences are SGHRS and YFSETQ. As DNA, the CDR3 is TGCGCCAGCAGCCTAGATGGACCGGGGGGTCAGCCCCAGCATTTT. Residues: CASSLDGPGGQPQHF.

V usage is TRBV7-6 and J usage is TRBJ1-1; D is uncertain. This CDR3 region has 15 residues. V shed 5 bases and J shed 4 bases, with 17 bases lying between them. Germline CDR1 SGHVS, CDR2 FNYEAQ. The CDR3 DNA follows: TGTGCCAGCAGCCCCCCCCCGGGAAAGGGCACTGAAGCTTTCTTT. It encodes CASSPPPGKGTEAFF.

This clone turned up a few times. The chain links TRBV7-9 to TRBJ2-2; 9 bases agree with TRBD2. The CDR3 covers 15 residues. Germline values: CDR1 SEHNR, CDR2 FQNEAQ (reference sequence). Trimming removed 6 bases from V and 4 bases from J; junction bases left unmatched: 6. The chain's CDR3 is CASRSLAGSTGELFF. The CDR3 DNA sequence: TGTGCCAGCAGATCCCTAGCGGGGTCCACCGGGGAGCTGTTTTTT.

Written as DNA, the CDR3 is TGTGCCTGGGAGGGGCATAGTTCCGGGGAGCTGTTTTTT. It specifies CAWEGHSSGELFF. The rearrangement uses TRBV30 and TRBJ2-2; D is perhaps TRBD1 or TRBD2 (5 bases each). Per the germline V gene, CDR1 is GTSNPN and CDR2 is SVGIG (reference sequence). This CDR3 region has 13 residues. Deletions cut 5 bases from V and 6 bases from J, with 13 bases between. The entire variable domain, with the rest obtained from reference TRBV30 and TRBJ2-2, is as follows: SQTIHQWPATLVQPVGSPLSLECTVEGTSNPNLYWYRQAAGRGLQLLFYSVGIGQISSEVPQNLSASRPQDRQFILSSKKLLLSDSGFYLCAWEGHSSGELFFGEGSRLTVL.

V and J are TRBV6-4 and TRBJ2-4; tentatively, D is TRBD2 (5 bases). Trimming removed 8 bases at V and 0 bases at J, with 14 bases between. The CDR3 extends over 15 amino acids. Germline lookup yields CDR1 MRHNA and CDR2 SNTAGT. The CDR3 is CASQSGLLAKNIQYF. In DNA form, the CDR3 reads TGTGCCAGCCAGTCCGGACTCCTAGCCAAAAACATTCAGTACTTC.

The V gene is TRBV27, the J gene TRBJ2-5; 11 positions agree with TRBD2. Losses at the gene ends were 3 bases for V and 5 bases for J; bases not matched to a gene: 11. Germline loops: CDR1 MNHEY, CDR2 SMNVEV (reference sequence). The CDR3 runs 17 residues. The CDR3 DNA reads as TGTGCCAGCAGTTTTCTTACTAGCGGGAGATGGAGGGAGACCCAGTACTTC. Its translation: CASSFLTSGRWRETQYF.

The chain has TRBV28 and TRBJ1-1; 7 bases line up with TRBD1. J lost 1 base, V lost 4 bases, and 3 bases had no gene match. The germline gives CDR1 MDHEN, CDR2 SYDVKM. The CDR3 is 14 amino acids. CDR3 sequence reads: CASSSYRGNTEAFF. The CDR3 DNA is TGTGCCAGCAGTTCGTACAGGGGGAACACTGAAGCTTTCTTT.

The chain combines TRBV19 with TRBJ2-6; no clear D gene. The V gene lost 4 bases and the J gene lost 0 bases, with 7 bases spanning the gap. The CDR3 spans 15 residues. Germline V CDR1 and CDR2: LNHDA, SQIVND (reference sequence). CDR3 loop: CASSKQPSGANVLTF. As DNA, the CDR3 is TGTGCCAGTAGTAAACAGCCCTCTGGGGCCAACGTCCTGACTTTC.

The rearrangement uses TRBV28 and TRBJ2-5, with a tentative D call TRBD1 (6 bases). Trimming stripped 10 bases from V and 9 bases from J, with 24 bases between. Germline values: CDR1 MDHEN, CDR2 SYDVKM. The length of the CDR3 is 14 residues. CDR3 protein: CAITRDTTQPAQYF. CDR3 sequence (DNA): TGTGCCATCACCCGGGACACAACCCAACCGGCCCAGTACTTC.

As regards this clone: Additional DNA sequences in this sample encode the identical CDR3. The chain is built from TRBV9 and TRBJ1-6; no reliable D call. CDR1 is SGDLS, CDR2 YYNGEE, per germline. Trimming removed 2 bases at V and 0 bases at J, with 9 bases between. The CDR3 covers 16 residues. The CDR3 bases are TGTGCCAGCAGCGTTGGGCAGAGCTCCTATAATTCACCCCTCCACTTT. The encoded protein is CASSVGQSSYNSPLHF.

The chain joins TRBV15 to TRBJ1-5, with D unclear. The germline CDR1 and CDR2 sequences are LNHNV and YYDKDF (reference sequence). The CDR3 is 14 amino acids. Trimming removed 2 bases at V and 10 bases at J, with 15 bases between. The CDR3 loop reads CATSRSGSQNPQHF. In DNA, the CDR3 is TGTGCCACCAGCAGATCCGGGTCCCAAAACCCCCAGCATTTT. The full variable domain, its missing parts supplied by reference TRBV15 and TRBJ1-5, is DAMVIQNPRYQVTQFGKPVTLSCSQTLNHNVMYWYQQKSSQAPKLLFHYYDKDFNNEADTPDNFQSRRPNTSFCFLDIRSPGLGDTAMYLCATSRSGSQNPQHFGDGTRLSIL.

The V and J genes are TRBV5-1 and TRBJ2-7, with 11 bases aligning to TRBD2. The length of the CDR3 is 16 residues. V dropped 4 bases and J dropped 3; count of bases not matched to a gene: 9. In germline, CDR1 is SGHRS, CDR2 YFSETQ. The CDR3 loop reads CASSLGTSGTIYEQYF. The CDR3 region has the DNA TGCGCCAGCAGCCTGGGGACTAGCGGCACCATCTACGAGCAGTACTTC.

This clone was observed once. The chain employs TRBV6-5 and TRBJ1-4, with a tentative D call TRBD1 (6 bases). Germline lookup yields CDR1 MNHEY and CDR2 SVGAGI. The CDR3 totals 14 residues. Between the trimmed V and J ends, which lost 2 bases and 5 bases, there was a span of 9 bases. The CDR3 nucleotides are TGTGCCAGCAGTTACGGGACAAGAAATGAAAAACTGTTTTTT. Translated: CASSYGTRNEKLFF.

This clone was recorded a few times. The CDR3 reads CASSPDHRAPGGSYNSPLHF. In DNA, the CDR3 is TGTGCCAGCAGCCCCGACCACAGGGCCCCTGGGGGCTCCTATAATTCACCCCTCCACTTT. V usage is TRBV28 and J usage is TRBJ1-6; a possible D gene is TRBD1 (6 bases). The V end lost 6 bases, the J end lost 0 bases, and 24 bases lay between the germline ends. The CDR3 is 20 residues long. Germline V gives CDR1 MDHEN, CDR2 SYDVKM.

The chain couples TRBV5-5 to TRBJ2-5; D gene unclear. V lost 5 bases and J 4 bases, leaving 18 bases between the germline ends. Germline CDR1 SGHKS, CDR2 YYEKEE (reference sequence). The CDR3 has 15 residues. The CDR3 region has the DNA TGTGCCAGCAGACCGATAATGACCCGCGGAGAGACCCAGTACTTC. Its protein is CASRPIMTRGETQYF.